The entry below gives a single T cell receptor beta chain sequence along with its context. The antigen this receptor binds is unknown. No per-base quality is available; no much larger clone lies one base away. Participants were included only if at least one PBMC sample before ART initiation and at least two post-ART samples were available. All participants with HIV were treated in the United States of America. Cryopreserved samples of about 0.9-11 million PBMC were thawed and washed before DNA extraction. At the time of the earliest PBMC sample, participants with HIV were aged between roughly 20 and 60 years. Each participant contributed PBMC samples from 1-4 timepoints before ART initiation and 2-8 timepoints after ART initiation, with a median of 7 samples. For every participant, serial HIV viral load, CD4+ T-cell count, ART history and demographic data were obtained. Genomic DNA was extracted from unsorted PBMC with a Qiagen kit on a QIAcube, with processing performed in batches of 12 samples.

The immunoSEQ hsTCRB v3.0 assay was used at survey level resolution to sequence the TRB variable region. The target sequencing depth for TRB was about 40,000-55,000 T-cell genomes per sample. An Illumina MiSeq with a v3 150-cycle kit was used to sequence the pooled TRB libraries. For the original study's pipeline: Analysis of repertoires was carried out in R inside a reproducible Nextflow workflow spanning QC, data transformation and analysis. LymphoSeq2, an R package for exploring AIRR-Seq data, was used to implement the custom analyses. A handful of samples that yielded fewer than 5000 total TRB sequences were excluded, so that under 200 HIV repertoires were analyzed. Among the roughly 180 retained HIV repertoires, 55 to 60 were collected before ART initiation and 129 after ART initiation. Repertoires were downsampled to 5000 TRB nucleotide sequences, and summary statistics were averaged over 100 downsampling iterations. The analysis kept only TRB sequences whose CDR3 regions were at least seven amino acids long. Diversity was assessed using a clonality score derived from Shannon entropy and using the Gini coefficient. Repertoire networks linked the top 5000 CDR3 amino acid sequences whenever two sequences differed by an edit distance of one. GLIPH2 predicted antigen specificity groups and MHC restriction for TRB CDR3 amino acid sequences. To flag known associations with CMV, EBV, HIV or tissue antigens, CDR3 amino acid sequences were compared against VDJdb and McPAS-TCR. Pre-ART, post-ART and control groups were compared with Wilcoxon signed-rank tests and Holm-Bonferroni correction. TCRdb's version of the immuneACCESS table is confined to in-frame rearrangements and falls short of the full clone set. An unresolved V gene accounts for under half of the shortfall where checked; the remainder is of unknown origin. V and J calls and clone size are given by that table; D and trimming were obtained from the DNA. The sample yields several thousand clones; over 75% were counted once. The ten largest make up about 3% of the sample.

These data originate in a study of long-term antiretroviral therapy in people with HIV (dated by TCRdb to 2021 to 2024). A note on the overall study: Collection of the earliest samples took place about a decade ahead of the 2015 WHO recommendation for immediate ART, at a time when ART was typically delayed until CD4 counts fell. About 40% of the 30 participants with HIV were female. No cross-contamination during QIAcube processing turned up in test extractions that ran a monoclonal T-cell line alongside around 32 polyclonal samples. From 25 to 30 adults with confirmed HIV infection, the cohort provided 150 to 200 cryopreserved PBMC samples, gathered serially across a mean of around 6 years (range 1-12). A retrospective serial study tested whether changes in peripheral blood TRB repertoire composition and diversity were associated with ART initiation and durable HIV suppression.

V sheds 5 bases and J sheds 0 bases, leaving 12 bases between their ends. Counted from cysteine to phenylalanine, this CDR3 has 15 amino acids. Here the CDR3 DNA is all that survives: 45 bases in frame from base 1. The germline V gene gives CDR1 as SGHRS and CDR2 as YFSETQ. The paper as a whole reports these results and caveats: A significant increase in TRB diversity was found to be associated with ART initiation, although TRB diversity was observed to remain significantly below that of transplant donor controls even after long-term ART. Unsorted PBMC were profiled instead of sorted CD4+ and CD8+ T cells because pre-ART samples had limited cell numbers. Limited PBMC availability meant only the TCR beta chain was sequenced, without alpha chain pairing. Inferences about post-ART repertoire changes were limited because no data were available on ART adherence, viral resistance or therapy changes. Expanded TRB clones identified before ART initiation dominated the repertoire across all time points, though the dominance fluctuated and decreased in many PLHIV after ART. Compared with controls, HIV repertoires had narrower CDR3 length ranges, and the network structure pointed to an antigen-experienced repertoire that shifted only slightly toward naive after ART. The samples span the years 2004 to 2017, and the ART regimens used at that time may not be as effective as current regimens.

This TCR was recovered from a woman aged 45-60 years with HIV. This chain joins TRBV5-1 to TRBJ1-5; perhaps TRBD1 is the D gene, with 5 bases matching. Source: unsorted PBMCs, taken 3.7 years after starting antiretroviral therapy. The CDR3 region: CASRPGTYSNQPQHF. The nucleotide sequence is TGCGCCAGCAGGCCCGGGACCTATAGCAATCAGCCCCAGCATTTT.